A selection of T cell receptor beta chains follows, all from one sample in a study of regulatory T cells in long-lasting Graves disease. TCRdb passed the multiplex PCR reads through MiXCR, listing each CDR3 protein once. The sample holds hundreds of thousands of distinct CDR3 sequences, roughly 15% seen once. The sample consisted of peripheral blood mononuclear cells (PBMCs), taken at new diagnosis, from a patient treated with antithyroid drugs. The receptors were gathered from a female donor with Graves disease. CDR3s include the opening cysteine and the closing phenylalanine or tryptophan. D genes are given only for firm matches. Clone size, where shown, is once, few, many, or a class for clones that have expanded.

NA,TRBV6-5,TRBJ1-1,many,TGTGCCAGCAGCTACGCACTTGACAGGTTTTATGGGACTGAAGCTTTCTTT,CASSYALDRFYGTEAFF
NA,TRBV28,TRBJ2-7,many,TGTGCCAGCAGTTGGCGGCAGGGGGGCGCCTACGAGCAGTACTTC,CASSWRQGGAYEQYF
TRBD1,TRBV28,TRBJ2-1,many,TGTGCCAGCAGTCACCCGGACAGGGACGAGGATGAGCAGTTCTTC,CASSHPDRDEDEQFF
NA,TRBV5-1,TRBJ2-2,many,TGCGCCAGCAGCCTAGGCCCCCCCGGGGAGCTGTTTTTT,CASSLGPPGELFF
TRBD1,TRBV11-2,TRBJ2-5,NA,TGTGCCAGCAGTTTCCGGGACAGGGGTAGGGAGACCCAGTACTTC,CASSFRDRGRETQYF
TRBD1,TRBV5-1,TRBJ1-5,many,TGCGCCAGCAGCCCGGACAGGGGAAGAGTCAATCAGCCCCAGCATTTT,CASSPDRGRVNQPQHF
NA,TRBV2,TRBJ1-2,many,TGTGCCAGCAGTGAAGCGTCATATGGCTACACCTTC,CASSEASYGYTF
NA,TRBV6-5,TRBJ2-7,many,TGTGCCAGCAGTTACTCCCCCAGTTATTACGAGCAGTACTTC,CASSYSPSYYEQYF
TRBD1,TRBV10-3,TRBJ2-7,few,TGTGCCATCGACAGGGCTGAAGGGGAGCAGTACTTC,CAIDRAEGEQYF
TRBD1,TRBV19,TRBJ1-1,many,TGTGCCAGTACCCCGGGGACAGGGGGCTTTGGAGCTTTCTTT,CASTPGTGGFGAFF
NA,TRBV20-1,TRBJ1-5,many,TGCAGTGCTAGAGATACTGAGTATAGCAATCAGCCCCAGCATTTT,CSARDTEYSNQPQHF
NA,TRBV3-1,TRBJ2-6,few,TGTGCCAGCAGCCAAGGACCGGGTGGGGCCAACGTCCTGACTTTC,CASSQGPGGANVLTF
TRBD2,TRBV19,TRBJ2-7,NA,TGTGCCAGTAGTACACGGACTAGCGGAACCTACGAGCAGTACTTC,CASSTRTSGTYEQYF
TRBD1,TRBV5-1,TRBJ2-1,few,TGCGCCAGCAGCTCAGGGACAGGGGGCGAAAATGAGCAGTTCTTC,CASSSGTGGENEQFF
NA,TRBV6-2/TRBV6-3,TRBJ2-3,many,TGTGCCAGCAGTTACTCCGGGACCCTGACGCAGTATTTT,CASSYSGTLTQYF
TRBD1,TRBV7-9,TRBJ2-3,many,TGTGCCAGCAGCTTGACAGGGGGCTTATCAGATACGCAGTATTTT,CASSLTGGLSDTQYF
NA,TRBV24-1,TRBJ2-3,few,TGTGCCACCAGTGATTTGAGGCAGATTAATCCAGATACGCAGTATTTT,CATSDLRQINPDTQYF
NA,TRBV2,TRBJ2-3,many,TGTGCCAGCAGTGAAGCCGGGAGCGACGTGAGGACAGATACGCAGTATTTT,CASSEAGSDVRTDTQYF
NA,TRBV5-6,TRBJ1-5,NA,TGTGCCAGCAGCTTCCGGGGCTTGAGGCAGCCCCAGCATTTT,CASSFRGLRQPQHF
TRBD1,TRBV7-9,TRBJ2-1,many,TGTGCCAGCAGCGTAAGGACAGGGTGGAATGAGCAGTTCTTC,CASSVRTGWNEQFF
TRBD2,TRBV4-3,TRBJ2-1,few,TGCGCCAGCAGCCAAGGGGCTAGCGGGGTTTACAATGAGCAGTTCTTC,CASSQGASGVYNEQFF
TRBD1,TRBV7-2,TRBJ1-3,many,TGTGCCGGTGGACAGGGATCTGGAAACACCATATATTTT,CAGGQGSGNTIYF
NA,TRBV6-5,TRBJ1-2,many,TGTGCCAGCAGTAACTATTTCGGACAGCTCTATGGCTACACCTTC,CASSNYFGQLYGYTF
TRBD1,TRBV10-3,TRBJ2-2,many,TGTGCCATCAGTGAGTCAGGGACAGGGCACGGGGAGCTGTTTTTT,CAISESGTGHGELFF
TRBD1,TRBV7-9,TRBJ2-5,NA,TGTGCCAGCAGCCCTTGGACAGGGAAAGAGACCCAGTACTTC,CASSPWTGKETQYF
TRBD1,TRBV19,TRBJ2-7,NA,TGTGCCAGTAGTATTCGACAGGGGCCTTCCTACGAGCAGTACTTC,CASSIRQGPSYEQYF
NA,TRBV27,TRBJ2-3,few,TGTGCCAGCAGTCTCCTTTCCGCAGATACGCAGTATTTT,CASSLLSADTQYF
NA,TRBV7-2,TRBJ2-3,NA,TGTGCCAGCACTCGGCCGCGGGGAACCACCGGCACAGATACGCAGTATTTT,CASTRPRGTTGTDTQYF
NA,TRBV10-3,TRBJ2-2,NA,TGTGCCATCAGTTCGGACTTGAGCACCGGGGAGCTGTTTTTT,CAISSDLSTGELFF
TRBD1,TRBV19,TRBJ1-5,many,TGTGCCAGCCGAGGGACAGGCGCGAACAATCAGCCCCAGCATTTT,CASRGTGANNQPQHF
TRBD2,TRBV6-2/TRBV6-3,TRBJ2-5,many,TGTGCCAGCAGTTTAGCGGGAGGGACAGAGACCCAGTACTTC,CASSLAGGTETQYF
TRBD1,TRBV15,TRBJ1-1,NA,TGTGCCACCAGCAGAGGGAGGGAGGCAGGGGGCTTGAACACTGAAGCTCTCTTT,CATSRGREAGGLNTEALF
NA,TRBV3-1,TRBJ2-5,many,TGTGCCAGCAGCCCCACCGCGGAGGAAGAGACCCAGTACTTC,CASSPTAEEETQYF
TRBD2,TRBV29-1,TRBJ2-3,many,TGCAGCGTTGAAGATTTTACTAGCGGGAGGGCTAGCACAGATACGCAGTATTTT,CSVEDFTSGRASTDTQYF
NA,TRBV4-1,TRBJ1-1,many,TGCGCCAGCAGCCAAGTATCAGGGGACACTGAAGCTTTCTTT,CASSQVSGDTEAFF
NA,TRBV27,TRBJ2-1,NA,TGTGCCAGCAGTTTATCGATACTGTACAATGAGCAGTTCTTC,CASSLSILYNEQFF
NA,TRBV29-1,TRBJ2-1,many,TGCAGCGCCCTAGGGTCCTACAATGAGCAGTTCTTC,CSALGSYNEQFF
NA,TRBV7-9,TRBJ2-1,many,TGTGCCAGCAGCGCTCCGGGACTCCCGGGCGATGAGCAGTTCTTC,CASSAPGLPGDEQFF
TRBD1,TRBV6-2/TRBV6-3,TRBJ1-5,few,TGTGCCAGCAGCCTTTACAGGGGGGGCAATCAGCCCCAGCATTTT,CASSLYRGGNQPQHF
TRBD2,TRBV10-1,TRBJ2-3,few,TGCGCCACCGGACTAGGTACGGATACGCAGTATTTT,CATGLGTDTQYF
TRBD1,TRBV4-1,TRBJ2-7,many,TGCGCCAGCAGCCAAAGGGCAGGGGGCATCTACGAGCAGTACTTC,CASSQRAGGIYEQYF
TRBD2,TRBV2,TRBJ2-3,many,TGTGCCAGCATAGCGGGGGGAAGACAAGATACGCAGTATTTT,CASIAGGRQDTQYF
TRBD1,TRBV9,TRBJ1-6,few,TGTGCCAGCAGCGTCGAACCGGGACAGCATCTTTATAATTCACCCCTCCACTTT,CASSVEPGQHLYNSPLHF
NA,TRBV5-1,TRBJ2-7,many,TGCGCCAGCAGCTTGGACAGGGGGGGCTACGAGCAGTACTTC,CASSLDRGGYEQYF
NA,TRBV28,TRBJ2-7,many,TGTGCCAGCAGTCTCCTGCTGGGGCCCTCCTACGAGCAGTACTTC,CASSLLLGPSYEQYF
NA,TRBV5-6,TRBJ1-2,many,TGTGCCAGCAGCTTGCAGGGTCGATCGTATGGCTACACCTTC,CASSLQGRSYGYTF
NA,TRBV5-1,TRBJ2-7,many,TGCGCCAGCAGCTTGAAAGGGGTTTTATCCTACGAGCAGTACTTC,CASSLKGVLSYEQYF
TRBD1,TRBV6-2/TRBV6-3,TRBJ1-2,NA,TGTGCCAGCAGTTACTCGCCGGGACAGAACTATGGCTACACCTTC,CASSYSPGQNYGYTF
NA,TRBV5-1,TRBJ2-2,many,TGCGCCAGCAGCGACCGGGCCAGCGACGGGGAGCTGTTTTTT,CASSDRASDGELFF
NA,TRBV15,TRBJ1-4,NA,TGTGCCACCAGCACCCCCAGCGGGACATATAATGAAAAACTGTTTTTT,CATSTPSGTYNEKLFF
TRBD2,TRBV7-9,TRBJ2-1,few,TGTGCCAGCAGTCCAAAGACTAGCGGGTACAATGAGCAGTTCTTC,CASSPKTSGYNEQFF